The clone carrying this TCR beta chain occurred a few times. The antigen is undetermined. This CDR3 is built from 15 residues. CDR1 and CDR2 (germline): SGDLS, YYNGEE. V was clipped by 0 bases and J by 0 bases, with 8 bases between them. Investigators reverse transcribed all isolated RNA, so they sequenced expressed TCRB transcripts. This table comes from immunoSEQ multiplex PCR, and its TCRdb copy is limited to in-frame clones, with some not included. The sample records 250,000 to 300,000 clones, about 23% being singletons. The data are from a study of beta chain features in type 1 diabetes. Study findings and constraints: Shorter templates might be favored by PCR, and equally so in patients and in controls. Significant though moderate, a shortening of TCRB CDR3s appeared in all four CD4+ subsets of Type 1 diabetes patients.

Cell sorting via CD45RO/CCR7/CD25/CD127/CD95/CD27 was performed to obtain CD4+ naive, central memory, regulatory and stem cell-like memory cells. Sequenced sample: naive CD4+ T cells from blood. The chain is built from TRBV9 and TRBJ2-3; no firm D call. The clonotype originates from a woman under 40 with type 1 diabetes. The CDR3 here is CASSVASASTDTQYF. The CDR3 DNA sequence: TGTGCCAGCAGCGTAGCCAGCGCTAGCACAGATACGCAGTATTTT.